Described below is a single T cell receptor (beta chain) sequence and its context. What it binds is not known. The data stem from a study of identical twins. Study-wide points: Weaker excess twin sharing was observed in beta out-of-frame sequences. The analysis was cross-sectional rather than longitudinal within donors. Twins shared out-of-frame alpha sequences with excess low generation probability.

It was template switching that added a universal primer site, and there were unique molecular identifiers on the cDNA. TCRdb fed the 5' RACE reads into MiXCR, producing one record per CDR3 protein. The table has about 250,000 distinct CDR3 sequences, 6% to 8% seen once. Trimming cost V 4 bases and J 7 bases, with 2 bases left between them. The CDR3 length is 10 residues. CDR1 is LNHDA and CDR2 is SQIVND in the germline V gene (reference sequence). These data also featured in a second study, about yellow fever vaccine responses in identical twins.

The TCR sequence derives from a woman younger than 35 in good health. The rearrangement uses TRBV19 and TRBJ2-4; no clear D gene. Sequencing used CD8+ T cells sorted from blood. This CDR3 is CASSSNIQYF. As DNA, the CDR3 is TGTGCCAGTAGTAGCAACATTCAGTACTTC.